The rows below give T cell receptor beta chains drawn from one sample of a study of monozygotic twins with cystic fibrosis. The table came from immunoSEQ multiplex PCR; TCRdb's copy has only in-frame clones and leaves some out. The sample has 32,000 or so clones, roughly nine tenths seen once; the top ten hold roughly 1%. Sequenced: blood. The receptors were gathered from a girl aged 2-9 years with cystic fibrosis. Each CDR3 is given with its conserved first and last residue. D genes are given only for firm matches. For some rows the clone size is stated as once, few or many, or as a class when expanded; others skip it.

j_call	clone_size	v_call	d_call	cdr3_nt	cdr3_aa
TRBJ2-1	.	TRBV9	TRBD2	TGTGCCAGCAGCCCGCGGACTAGCGGCCCTAATGAGCAGTTCTTC	CASSPRTSGPNEQFF
TRBJ2-7	once	TRBV13	.	TGTGCCAGCAGCTCGGACGCGGGAGAGCAGTACTTC	CASSSDAGEQYF
TRBJ1-6	.	TRBV9	TRBD1	TGTGCCAGCAGCCCCGACAGGGATTCACCCCTCCACTTT	CASSPDRDSPLHF
TRBJ2-3	.	TRBV6-6	TRBD2	TGTGCCAGCAGTTACTCCAAGACTAGCTTCACAGATACGCAGTATTTT	CASSYSKTSFTDTQYF
TRBJ2-7	.	TRBV6-6	TRBD2	TGTGCCAGCACCCTTCGCGGGAGACTTGGCGAGCAGTACTTC	CASTLRGRLGEQYF
TRBJ2-1	.	TRBV7-9	TRBD1	TGTGCCAGCAGCTTAGGACAGGGGGCATACAATGAGCAGTTCTTC	CASSLGQGAYNEQFF
TRBJ1-3	.	TRBV7-6	.	TGTGCCAGCAGCGCCGACATGTCCCAAAACACCATATATTTT	CASSADMSQNTIYF
TRBJ2-7	.	TRBV11-2	.	TGTGCCAGCAGCTTCGAAGTGGACTACGAGCAGTACTTC	CASSFEVDYEQYF
TRBJ2-7	few	TRBV10-1	.	TGCGCCAGCAGTGATGTAGGGGGAGGTCGAGACGAGCAGTACTTC	CASSDVGGGRDEQYF
TRBJ2-1	.	TRBV4-3	TRBD2	TGCGCCAGCAGCCAAGGCTTGGGACTAGCGGGAGGAAATGAGCAGTTCTTC	CASSQGLGLAGGNEQFF
TRBJ1-5	once	TRBV30	.	TGTGCCTGGAATTCGGGGGGCAATCAGCCCCAGCATTTT	CAWNSGGNQPQHF
TRBJ2-3	.	TRBV7-2	.	TGTGCCAGCAGCTTAAGACTGCGGGCCGTAGTCACAGATACGCAGTATTTT	CASSLRLRAVVTDTQYF
TRBJ2-3	.	TRBV6-1	.	TGTGCCAGCAGTGATGCCGCAGCCCCAGATACGCAGTATTTT	CASSDAAAPDTQYF
TRBJ2-7	.	TRBV10-3	TRBD2	TGTGCCATCAGAAGACTAGCGGGAGGATACGAGCAGTACTTC	CAIRRLAGGYEQYF
TRBJ2-5	.	TRBV2	TRBD1	TGTGCCAGCGGAAGGGGACAGCTAATTCAAGAGACCCAGTACTTC	CASGRGQLIQETQYF
TRBJ2-7	.	TRBV5-4	TRBD1	TGTGCCAGCAACTCCTGGGACAGGGGATCCGAGCAGTACTTC	CASNSWDRGSEQYF
TRBJ1-4	few	TRBV19	.	TGTGCCAGTAGTGCCTCGGCCAGGAATGAAAAACTGTTTTTT	CASSASARNEKLFF
TRBJ1-1	.	TRBV4-3	.	TGCGCCAGCAGCCAAGCTGGGCACAGCCGTGGGGGGAACACTGAAGCTTTCTTT	CASSQAGHSRGGNTEAFF
TRBJ2-7	.	TRBV4-1	.	TGCGCCAGCAGCCAACTTACGGGACTCTCCTACGAGCAGTACTTC	CASSQLTGLSYEQYF
TRBJ1-1	.	TRBV6-4	.	TGTGCCAGCAGTGACCGATTCAGACAAGGTATTACTGAAGCTTTCTTT	CASSDRFRQGITEAFF
TRBJ1-2	.	TRBV25-1	.	TGTGCCAGCAGTGAATTGGGGGGAGGGAGCGATGGCTACACCTTC	CASSELGGGSDGYTF
TRBJ2-7	.	TRBV4-1	.	TGCGCCAGCAGTCCTGACGGGACTCGTTCAACCTACGAGCAGTACTTC	CASSPDGTRSTYEQYF
TRBJ2-5	.	TRBV27	.	TGTGCCAGCAGTCCCGGGACGCCACTCCAAGAGACCCAGTACTTC	CASSPGTPLQETQYF